These T cell receptor beta chains were read from a single sample in a study of Graves' ophthalmopathy and Graves' hyperthyroidism. TCRdb called the multiplex PCR reads again in MiXCR, with one record for every CDR3 protein. Seen here are about 370,000 distinct CDR3 sequences, approximately 16% observed once, and the top ten hold roughly 1.4%. Input material: peripheral blood. All receptors come from a woman under 30 with Graves' ophthalmopathy. CDR3s include the opening cysteine and the closing phenylalanine or tryptophan. D genes are given only for firm matches. A row's size may be missing; if present it is once, few, many or a size class.

d_call clone_size j_call v_call cdr3_nt cdr3_aa
NA many TRBJ2-7 TRBV24-1 TGTGCCACCAGTGACCAGGGGTTGGAGCAGTACTTC CATSDQGLEQYF
NA many TRBJ1-1 TRBV20-1 TGCAGTGCCGTCAGAGGAGGAACTGAAGCTTTCTTT CSAVRGGTEAFF
TRBD1 many TRBJ1-1 TRBV6-5 TGTGCCAGCAGCCGCCGGGACAGTCTCACTGAAGCTTTCTTT CASSRRDSLTEAFF
NA many TRBJ2-7 TRBV7-2 TGTGCCAGCAGCTTAGGGGGATCGTCGAGAGAGCAGTACTTC CASSLGGSSREQYF
NA many TRBJ2-6 TRBV12-3/TRBV12-4 TGTGCCAGCAGTCCAACCTTCTGGGCCAACGTCCTGACTTTC CASSPTFWANVLTF
NA many TRBJ1-6 TRBV29-1 TGCAGCGTTGATAGGCAGGGAATTTCACCCCTCCACTTT CSVDRQGISPLHF
NA many TRBJ1-3 TRBV7-8 TGTGCCAGCACCATTGTGGGCTCTGGAAACACCATATATTTT CASTIVGSGNTIYF
NA many TRBJ2-2 TRBV7-8 TGTGCCAGCAGCTCATTAACAGGGAACACCGGGGAGCTGTTTTTT CASSSLTGNTGELFF
TRBD2 many TRBJ2-5 TRBV12-3/TRBV12-4 TGTGCCAGCAGTTTAGGGACTAGCGGGGGAAGGCAAGAGACCCAGTACTTC CASSLGTSGGRQETQYF
NA few TRBJ2-7 TRBV6-2/TRBV6-3 TGTGCCAGCAGTTACATGAGACAGAACTACGAGCAGTACTTC CASSYMRQNYEQYF
TRBD1 many TRBJ2-7 TRBV29-1 TGCAGCGTAAGACAGGGGTCCTACGAGCAGTACTTC CSVRQGSYEQYF
NA many TRBJ2-2 TRBV19 TGTGCCAGTAGTCCCTCCACCGGGCCCCCGAACACCGGGGAGCTGTTTTTT CASSPSTGPPNTGELFF
TRBD1 many TRBJ1-1 TRBV6-5 TGTGCCAGCAGTTACACCGGGACAGGGCTTACTGAAGCTTTCTTT CASSYTGTGLTEAFF
NA many TRBJ1-3 TRBV30 TGTGCCTGGAGGGACCCGCGGGACATCGCAGGAAACACCATATATTTT CAWRDPRDIAGNTIYF
TRBD2 many TRBJ2-7 TRBV5-8 TGTGCCAGCAGCTTGAGCGGGGGGGCCAGCGAGCAGTACTTC CASSLSGGASEQYF
NA NA TRBJ2-7 TRBV19 TGTGCCAGTAGTCCCTCGGACAGCGTTTCCTACGAGCAGTACTTC CASSPSDSVSYEQYF
TRBD1 many TRBJ1-5 TRBV6-2/TRBV6-3 TGTGCCAGCAGGCCACAGGGGACTTTTCAGCCCCAGCATTTT CASRPQGTFQPQHF
TRBD2 many TRBJ2-5 TRBV6-1 TGTGCCAGCAGTCAAGGACTAGCGGGGGGGCTGGGAGAGACCCAGTACTTC CASSQGLAGGLGETQYF
NA many TRBJ2-2 TRBV7-3 TGTGCCAGCAGCTTTAAACGGAACACCGGGGAGCTGTTTTTT CASSFKRNTGELFF
TRBD2 many TRBJ2-7 TRBV4-3 TGCGCCAGCAGCCTCTGGGAGGGCATCGAGCAGTACTTC CASSLWEGIEQYF
NA many TRBJ1-2 TRBV6-5 TGTGCCAGCAGTCAGGGCGATGGCCACACCTTC CASSQGDGHTF
TRBD2 many TRBJ2-5 TRBV11-2 TGTGCCAGCAGCTCAGACCCGGGACTACAAGAGACCCAGTACTTC CASSSDPGLQETQYF
NA many TRBJ2-2 TRBV15 TGTGCCACCAGCAGGACTGGAGATGGGACCGGGGAGCTGTTTTTT CATSRTGDGTGELFF
TRBD2 many TRBJ2-7 TRBV6-2/TRBV6-3 TGTGCCAGCAGCTACGGACTAGCGGGCCACCTTGTTCCCTACGAGCAGTACTTC CASSYGLAGHLVPYEQYF
NA many TRBJ1-1 TRBV6-5 TGTGCCAGCGGGGGGGGGGCCACTGAAGCTTTCTTT CASGGGATEAFF
NA NA TRBJ2-5 TRBV30 TGTGCCTGGGGGACATCGGGCGGAGAGACCCAGTACTTC CAWGTSGGETQYF
NA many TRBJ2-2 TRBV18 TGTGCCAGCTCACCGAGCCTGACAAAAACCGGGGAGCTGTTTTTT CASSPSLTKTGELFF
NA many TRBJ1-1 TRBV4-3 TGCGCCAGCAGCCAGAGCCCGGGGCACACTGAAGCTTTCTTT CASSQSPGHTEAFF
NA many TRBJ1-5 TRBV11-1 TGTGCCAGCAGCTCTTACTTGGGGGGTGGGGGCAATCAGCCCCAGCATTTT CASSSYLGGGGNQPQHF
TRBD1 many TRBJ1-5 TRBV20-1 TGCAATGCTAAAATCCCCGGGACAGGGAATCAGCCCCAGCATTTT CNAKIPGTGNQPQHF
NA many TRBJ1-6 TRBV18 TGTGCCAGCTCACCAATGGAGGCCCCCTATAATTCACCCCTCCACTTT CASSPMEAPYNSPLHF
TRBD1 NA TRBJ2-5 TRBV7-8 TGTGCCAGCAGCTCCTGGACAGGGGGCGGAGAGACCCAGTACTTC CASSSWTGGGETQYF
NA many TRBJ2-7 TRBV2 TGTGCCAGCAGTTACGGGCCTTATTACGAGCAGTACTTC CASSYGPYYEQYF
TRBD1 many TRBJ1-6 TRBV12-3/TRBV12-4 TGTGCCAGCAGTTTTTCCCCCGGGACAGGCGTCCACTTT CASSFSPGTGVHF
NA NA TRBJ2-2 TRBV28 TGTGCCAGCAGGCCCGGACAGACCTCCACCGGGGAGCTGTTTTTT CASRPGQTSTGELFF
NA many TRBJ1-2 TRBV6-5 TGTGCCAGCACCCGAGAACGGGGGGCCTATGGCTACACCTTC CASTRERGAYGYTF
NA many TRBJ1-2 TRBV2 TGTGCCAGGCGGGGGACCTGGACCGGCGGCGGCTATGGCTACACCTTC CARRGTWTGGGYGYTF
NA many TRBJ1-5 TRBV6-5 TGTGCCAGCAGTTCTATGGCAGGGGGCAATCAGCCCCAGCATTTT CASSSMAGGNQPQHF
NA many TRBJ2-7 TRBV7-8 TGTGCCAGCAGCTCCCCCCGTGGGGCCTGGGGAGACGAGCAGTACTTC CASSSPRGAWGDEQYF
NA many TRBJ2-7 TRBV6-2/TRBV6-3 TGTGCCAGCACCCAGACGGAGGGCGGTGAGCAGTACTTC CASTQTEGGEQYF
NA NA TRBJ2-5 TRBV7-2 TGTGCCAGCAGCCAACGGGGGTGGGACCAAGAGACCCAGTACTTC CASSQRGWDQETQYF
NA many TRBJ2-7 TRBV5-1 TGCGCCAGCAGCTTGGCAACCGGTTCACAGAGAGATTTTCTCTACGAGCAGTACTTC CASSLATGSQRDFLYEQYF
NA NA TRBJ2-7 TRBV28 TGTGCCAGCAGTGCGTCCGCGGCCACCTACGAGCAGTACTTC CASSASAATYEQYF
NA NA TRBJ2-5 TRBV6-1 TGTGCCAGCAGCGATGGGCAGGGGAGACAATGGGAGACCCAGTACTTC CASSDGQGRQWETQYF
NA many TRBJ1-1 TRBV7-9 TGTGCCAGCAGGTCCGCGAACTCCGGAGCTTTCTTT CASRSANSGAFF